The sequence of this T cell receptor (beta chain) was determined in a study of blood T cells in healthy people across ages. Primed by a sample-barcoded 5' primer and a J-beta primer mix, a second PCR proceeded for 7 to 11 cycles. TCRdb processed the 5' RACE reads anew with MiXCR; each CDR3 protein has one entry. The data show approximately 1,100,000 distinct CDR3 sequences, roughly 45% seen once. Healthy Russian Caucasian donors spanned ages roughly 6 to 100 years. This TCR derives from a woman between 55 and 75 years old in good health. Sequenced material: blood.

CDR3 in amino acids: CSARENLAAETQYF. The CDR3 DNA reads TGCAGTGCTAGAGAGAACCTAGCGGCGGAGACCCAGTACTTC. J is TRBJ2-7 and V is TRBV20-1; 7 bases are shared with TRBD2. Near its end, the DNA agrees better with TRBJ2-5, so the J call may be wrong. This CDR3 has 14 amino acids. Germline-derived CDR1 and CDR2 are DFQATT and SNEGSKA (reference sequence).